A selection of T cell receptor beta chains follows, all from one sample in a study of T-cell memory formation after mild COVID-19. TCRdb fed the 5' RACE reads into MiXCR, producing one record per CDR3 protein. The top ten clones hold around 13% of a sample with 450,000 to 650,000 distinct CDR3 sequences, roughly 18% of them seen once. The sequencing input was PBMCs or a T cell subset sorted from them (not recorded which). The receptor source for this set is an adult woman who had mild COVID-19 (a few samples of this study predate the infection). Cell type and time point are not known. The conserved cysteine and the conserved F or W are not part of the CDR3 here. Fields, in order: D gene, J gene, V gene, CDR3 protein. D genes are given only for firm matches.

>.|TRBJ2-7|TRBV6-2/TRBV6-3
ASVWRASYEQY
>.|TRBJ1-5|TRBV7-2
ASSFSGQTGQPQH
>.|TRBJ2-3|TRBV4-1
ASSQVADTDTQY
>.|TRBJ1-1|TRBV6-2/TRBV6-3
ASTVDSLGTEAF
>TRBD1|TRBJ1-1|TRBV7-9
ASSLEVGTGNTEAF
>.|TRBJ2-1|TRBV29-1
SVEPKPRKLTSLPYNEQF
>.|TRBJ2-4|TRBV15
ATSRAQLAKNIQY
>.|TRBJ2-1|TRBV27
ASSLGMAHNEQF
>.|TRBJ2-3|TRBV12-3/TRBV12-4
ASSWGAAGADTQY
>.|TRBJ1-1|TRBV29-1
STIKGVNTEAF
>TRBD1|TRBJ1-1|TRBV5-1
ASSPGTGETEAF
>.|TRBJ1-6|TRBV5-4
ASSLGGPGSYNSPLH
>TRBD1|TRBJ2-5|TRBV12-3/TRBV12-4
ASSPAARTGVKTQY
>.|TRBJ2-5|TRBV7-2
ASSNSIQETQY
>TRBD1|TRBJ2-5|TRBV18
ASQTGGEETQY
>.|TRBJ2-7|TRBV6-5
ASSLRVPASYEQY
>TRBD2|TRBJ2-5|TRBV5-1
ASSGSGNFGETQY
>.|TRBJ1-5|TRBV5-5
ASSPRTIRDAEPQH
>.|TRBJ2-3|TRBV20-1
SARKPGGGSTDTQY
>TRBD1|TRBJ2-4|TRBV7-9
ASSLGAGQDRY
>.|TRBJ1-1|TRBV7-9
ASSLVAPLNTEAF
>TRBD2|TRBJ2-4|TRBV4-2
ASSQPSRGGSGNIQY
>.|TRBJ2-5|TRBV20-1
SARVGGDRETQY
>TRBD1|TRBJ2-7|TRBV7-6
ASSLEDRGSYEQY
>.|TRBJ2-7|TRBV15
ATSRDSADSYYEQY
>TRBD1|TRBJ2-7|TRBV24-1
ATSDTGQGSTYEQY
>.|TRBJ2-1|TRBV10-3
AISESKGSNEQF
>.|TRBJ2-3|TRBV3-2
ASSQDLSERSAGGAMGTDTQY
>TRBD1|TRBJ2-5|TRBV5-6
ASSPRDRGRTQY
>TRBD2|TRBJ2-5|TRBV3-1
ASSQMRPGLAEETQY
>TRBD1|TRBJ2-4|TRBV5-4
ASSLGGRQGSIQY
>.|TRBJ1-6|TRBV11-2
ASSPTAGSYNSPLH
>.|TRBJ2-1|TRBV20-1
SARDQVGTTSSYNEQF
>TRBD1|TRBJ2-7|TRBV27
ASREDREDRYEQY
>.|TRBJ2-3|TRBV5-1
ASNGGVSTDTQY
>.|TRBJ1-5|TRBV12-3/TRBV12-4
ASSLASAHNQPQH
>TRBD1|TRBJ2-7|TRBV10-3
AISDSSRQGLLYEQY
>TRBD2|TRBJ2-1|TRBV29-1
SGRTSSYNEQF
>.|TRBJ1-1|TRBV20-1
SARRGPEAF
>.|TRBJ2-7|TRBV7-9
ASSRGSAGSRNEQY
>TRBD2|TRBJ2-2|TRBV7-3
ASSPGLAGAGELF